The 8 T cell receptor beta chains reported below all come from one sample, sequenced in a study of human T cells and chemical hapten exposure. The time point here: patch test 2, 6 weeks after DPC sensitization. Noted treatment: therapeutic diphenylcyclopropenone sensitization with weekly scalp DPC. TCRdb processed the RACE reads anew with MiXCR; each CDR3 protein has one entry. The table includes tens of thousands of distinct CDR3 sequences, around a tenth detected once. This specimen was whole blood, taken in connection with sensitization to the hapten diphenylcyclopropenone (DPC). Source of these receptors: a man aged 18 to 30 with alopecia areata. Some clones in this sample may be carry-over from other donors' samples.

This clonotype occurred a few times. The gene calls are TRBV7-9 and TRBJ2-7; D is perhaps TRBD1 or TRBD2 (6 bases each). Germline loops: CDR1 SEHNR, CDR2 FQNEAQ (reference sequence). V lost 4 bases, J lost 3 bases, and 13 bases lay in between. The CDR3 has 14 amino acids. The CDR3 DNA follows: TGTGCCAGCAGCTCCGCGGGACAATTCTACGAGCAGTACGTC. Translation: CASSSAGQFYEQYV.

The gene calls are TRBV29-1 and TRBJ2-1, with D perhaps TRBD2 (6 bases). Trimming removed 7 bases at V and 4 bases at J, with 14 bases between. CDR1 is SQVTM and CDR2 is ANQGSEA in the germline V gene. The CDR3 length is 13 residues. The CDR3 spells CSARGLRYNEQFF. In DNA, the CDR3 is TGCAGCGCCCGGGGACTGAGATACAATGAGCAGTTCTTC.

This clonotype occurred a few times. The chain couples TRBV18 to TRBJ1-4; D not certain. Deletions cut 4 bases from V and 1 base from J, with 10 bases between. The length of the CDR3 is 15 residues. The germline gives CDR1 KGHSH, CDR2 LQKENI. The CDR3 here is CASSRREQTNEKLFF. The CDR3, as DNA: TGTGCCAGCTCACGACGAGAGCAAACTAATGAAAAACTGTTTTTT.

This chain uses TRBV27 with TRBJ2-3, with 7 nucleotides matching TRBD2. The V segment lost 5 bases and the J segment 2 bases; nucleotides outside the gene matches: 7. This CDR3 comprises 15 residues. The V gene's germline CDR1 is MNHEY and CDR2 SMNVEV (reference sequence). The CDR3, as DNA: TGTGCCAGCAGTAGCGCGGGGGACCACACAGATACGCAGTATTTT. This gives the protein CASSSAGDHTDTQYF.

This clonotype came up many times. The CDR3 reads CASSVEESYGYTF. Written as DNA, the CDR3 is TGTGCCAGCAGTGTAGAAGAGAGCTATGGCTACACCTTC. The chain links TRBV6-1 to TRBJ1-2; D not certain. The germline gives CDR1 MNHNS, CDR2 SASEGT. Trimming stripped 4 bases from V and 4 bases from J, with 10 bases between. The CDR3 length is 13 residues.

CDR3 DNA sequence: TGTGCCAGCGGAAACGGGGAAACTACCTACGAGCAGTACTTC. This encodes CASGNGETTYEQYF. The gene calls are TRBV6-2 or TRBV6-3 and TRBJ2-7; a possible D gene is TRBD2 (5 bases). Germline V gene sequence: CDR1 MNHEY, CDR2 SVGEGT. This CDR3 comprises 14 residues. The ends were cut back, 8 bases at V and 2 bases at J, with 16 bases in the middle.

This clonotype was observed many times. This sequence joins TRBV6-2 or TRBV6-3 and TRBJ1-1, with TRBD1 matching 10 bases. The CDR3 length is 15 residues. V lost 7 bases and J lost 4; bases outside the gene matches: 9. The germline gives CDR1 MNHEY, CDR2 SVGEGT. The CDR3 bases are TGTGCCAGCAACCACAGGACAGGGGGGACCACTGAAGCTTTCTTT. It codes for CASNHRTGGTTEAFF.

On this clonotype itself: Relative to the germline gene, one junction end is altered; a read error may explain this. V is TRBV7-7 and J is TRBJ2-1, with D possibly matching TRBD1 (6 bases). Germline CDR1 SSHAT, CDR2 FNYEAQ (reference sequence). There are 15 residues in the CDR3. In DNA, the CDR3 is TGTGACAGCAGCAAAGGGACATCCTCCTACAATGAGCAGTTCTTC. The encoded protein is CDSSKGTSSYNEQFF.